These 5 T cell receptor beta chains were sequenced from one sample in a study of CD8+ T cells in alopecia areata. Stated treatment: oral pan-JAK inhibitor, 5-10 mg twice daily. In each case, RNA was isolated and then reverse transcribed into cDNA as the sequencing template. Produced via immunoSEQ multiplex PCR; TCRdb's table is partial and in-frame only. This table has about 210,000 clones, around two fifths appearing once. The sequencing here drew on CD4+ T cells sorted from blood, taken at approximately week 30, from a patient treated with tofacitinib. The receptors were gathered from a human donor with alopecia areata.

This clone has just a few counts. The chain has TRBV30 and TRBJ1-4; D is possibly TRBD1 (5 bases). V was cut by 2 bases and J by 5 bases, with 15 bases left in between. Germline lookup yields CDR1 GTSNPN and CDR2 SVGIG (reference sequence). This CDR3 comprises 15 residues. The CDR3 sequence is CAWSRGPTANEKLFF. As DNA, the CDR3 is TGTGCCTGGAGTAGGGGACCGACCGCAAATGAAAAACTGTTTTTT.

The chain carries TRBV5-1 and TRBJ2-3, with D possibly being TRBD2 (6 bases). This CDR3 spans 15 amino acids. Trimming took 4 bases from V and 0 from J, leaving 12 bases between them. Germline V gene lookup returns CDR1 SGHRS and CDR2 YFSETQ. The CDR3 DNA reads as TGCGCCAGCAGCGCACGGACTACTAGCACAGATACGCAGTATTTT. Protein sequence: CASSARTTSTDTQYF.

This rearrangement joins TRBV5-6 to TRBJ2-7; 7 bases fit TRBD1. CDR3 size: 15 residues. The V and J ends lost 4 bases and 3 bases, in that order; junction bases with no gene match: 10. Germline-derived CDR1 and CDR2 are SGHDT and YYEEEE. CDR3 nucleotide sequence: TGTGCCAGCAGCGTGCGACAGGGATCCCTCTACGAGCAGTACTTC. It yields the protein CASSVRQGSLYEQYF.

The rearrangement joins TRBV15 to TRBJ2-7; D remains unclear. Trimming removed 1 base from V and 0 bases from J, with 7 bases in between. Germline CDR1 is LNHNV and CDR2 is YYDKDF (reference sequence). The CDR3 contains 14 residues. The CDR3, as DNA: TGTGCCACCAGCAGAGGTAAATTCTCCTACGAGCAGTACTTC. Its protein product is CATSRGKFSYEQYF.

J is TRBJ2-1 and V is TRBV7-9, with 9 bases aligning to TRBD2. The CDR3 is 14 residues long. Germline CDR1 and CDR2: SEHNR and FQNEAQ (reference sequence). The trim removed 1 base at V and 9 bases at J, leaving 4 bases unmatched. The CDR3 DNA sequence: TGTGCCAGCAGCTTAGTAGCGGGGGAACCTGAGCAGTTCTTC. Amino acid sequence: CASSLVAGEPEQFF.